A selection of T cell receptor beta chains follows, all from one sample in a study of PD-1 blockade in classical Hodgkin lymphoma. Sequencing was performed with immunoSEQ multiplex PCR; in TCRdb, only in-frame clones are kept and a portion is missing. There are about 22,000 clones in the sample; about 76% occur only once, and around 20% lies in the top ten. Sample: peripheral blood mononuclear cells (PBMCs), taken before the second cycle of nivolumab. Receptor source: a human donor with classical Hodgkin lymphoma. The CDR3 runs from the conserved cysteine through the conserved F or W. The D gene is left open where the match is weak. Clone size is not always given. Where it is, it says once, few, many or a class for expanded clones.

>few|TRBV7-4|NA|TRBJ2-7
CASSRVGQYF
TGTGCCAGCAGCCGAGTCGGGCAGTACTTC
>NA|TRBV7-2|NA|TRBJ2-2
CASSLKPPGGGEAGELFF
TGTGCCAGCAGCTTAAAGCCACCAGGAGGGGGCGAAGCCGGGGAGCTGTTTTTT
>NA|TRBV7-6|TRBD1|TRBJ2-5
CASSLGGRGQPQETQYF
TGTGCCAGCAGCTTAGGTGGCCGGGGACAGCCCCAAGAGACCCAGTACTTC
>NA|TRBV11-1|NA|TRBJ1-1
CASSLRLNTEAFF
TGTGCCAGCAGCTTAAGATTGAACACTGAAGCTTTCTTT
>NA|TRBV2|TRBD1|TRBJ1-2
CASSVPTGGAVYGYTF
TGTGCCAGCAGCGTCCCTACAGGGGGCGCGGTCTATGGCTACACCTTC
>once|TRBV28|NA|TRBJ2-3
CASSRRDTSDTQYF
TGTGCCAGCAGCCGACGCGACACTTCTGATACGCAGTATTTT
>NA|TRBV10-3|NA|TRBJ1-1
CASRALNTEAFF
TGTGCCAGCCGGGCCCTCAACACTGAAGCTTTCTTT
>NA|TRBV5-4|TRBD1|TRBJ1-1
CASSLDGTGEAFF
TGTGCCAGCAGCTTGGATGGGACAGGGGAAGCTTTCTTT
>once|TRBV14|NA|TRBJ1-2
CASSQVYEGDYGYTF
TGTGCCAGCAGCCAAGTCTATGAGGGGGACTATGGCTACACCTTC
>NA|TRBV5-1|NA|TRBJ1-5
CASSLGAGTHSNQPQHF
TGCGCCAGCAGCTTGGGCGCAGGAACCCATAGCAATCAGCCCCAGCATTTT
>once|TRBV13|NA|TRBJ2-7
CASINSALYEQYF
TGTGCCAGCATTAACAGTGCATTATACGAGCAGTACTTC
>NA|TRBV5-1|NA|TRBJ2-7
CASSLGQGSSYEQYF
TGCGCCAGCAGCTTGGGGCAGGGGAGCTCCTACGAGCAGTACTTC
>NA|TRBV6-1|NA|TRBJ2-1
CATHHGDGAYNEQFF
TGTGCCACCCACCACGGGGACGGAGCCTACAATGAGCAGTTCTTC
>NA|TRBV28|TRBD1|TRBJ2-5
CASSLSLAGGTQETQYF
TGTGCCAGCAGTTTAAGTCTCGCAGGGGGAACCCAAGAGACCCAGTACTTC
>NA|TRBV2|NA|TRBJ2-7
CASSEGPIDYEQYF
TGTGCCAGCAGTGAGGGGCCAATTGACTACGAGCAGTACTTC
>few|TRBV28|TRBD2|TRBJ2-7
CASSSPGLAGRSYEQYF
TGTGCCAGCAGTTCGCCGGGACTAGCGGGTCGCTCCTACGAGCAGTACTTC
>few|TRBV28|NA|TRBJ1-1
CASSLQATEAFF
TGTGCCAGCAGTTTACAGGCCACTGAAGCTTTCTTT
>NA|TRBV7-2|TRBD1|TRBJ2-2
CASSPGGPANTGELFF
TGTGCCAGCAGCCCAGGGGGACCAGCGAACACCGGGGAGCTGTTTTTT
>NA|TRBV5-5|NA|TRBJ2-6
CASSSGTANVLTF
TGTGCCAGCAGCTCCGGGACAGCCAACGTCCTGACTTTC
>NA|TRBV21-1|NA|TRBJ1-1
CASSKPGSGQGTEAFF
TGTGCCAGCAGCAAGCCAGGATCGGGACAGGGCACTGAAGCTTTCTTT
>NA|TRBV5-6|TRBD1|TRBJ2-3
CASSLGTGPTDTQYF
TGTGCCAGCAGCTTGGGGACAGGACCCACAGATACGCAGTATTTT
>NA|TRBV29-1|TRBD1|TRBJ2-5
CSVATGTGGEETQYF
TGCAGCGTCGCAACCGGGACAGGGGGCGAAGAGACCCAGTACTTC
>NA|TRBV5-4|TRBD1|TRBJ2-7
CASSAKQGAYEQYF
TGTGCCAGCAGCGCTAAACAGGGGGCTTACGAGCAGTACTTC
>few|TRBV28|TRBD1|TRBJ1-6
CASSRDRGWSPLHF
TGTGCCAGCAGCAGGGACAGGGGATGGTCACCCCTCCACTTT
>NA|TRBV28|NA|TRBJ1-2
CASSFPTGQANYGYTF
TGTGCCAGCAGTTTTCCAACAGGGCAAGCTAACTATGGCTACACCTTC
>NA|TRBV5-1|NA|TRBJ2-3
CASSLVGRTDTQYF
TGCGCCAGCAGCTTGGTAGGTAGAACAGATACGCAGTATTTT
>NA|TRBV5-1|NA|TRBJ2-3
CASSLEPGDTQYF
TGCGCCAGCAGCTTGGAACCGGGAGATACGCAGTATTTT
>once|TRBV6-1|NA|TRBJ1-5
CASSEALPQHF
TGTGCCAGCAGTGAAGCACTGCCCCAGCATTTT
>NA|TRBV6-1|NA|TRBJ2-6
CASSYAQSRANVLTF
TGTGCCAGCAGCTATGCACAAAGTCGGGCCAACGTCCTGACTTTC
>once|TRBV27|NA|TRBJ2-3
CASSRLEPDTQYF
TGTGCCAGCAGTAGACTAGAACCAGATACGCAGTATTTT
>once|TRBV2|NA|TRBJ2-1
CASSEGSGASKNNEQFF
TGTGCCAGCAGTGAAGGTAGCGGAGCATCTAAGAACAATGAGCAGTTCTTC
>few|TRBV5-4|NA|TRBJ2-3
CASSLGPSMDTQYF
TGTGCCAGCAGCTTGGGACCATCCATGGATACGCAGTATTTT
>once|TRBV5-1|TRBD1|TRBJ1-4
CASSLRDSREKLFF
TGCGCCAGCAGCCTCCGGGACAGCCGTGAAAAACTGTTTTTT
>NA|TRBV7-9|NA|TRBJ1-4
CASSSYGGQTGEKLFF
TGTGCCAGCAGCTCCTATGGTGGGCAGACTGGGGAAAAACTGTTTTTT
>NA|TRBV10-2|TRBD2|TRBJ2-3
CASRGTSGGPGDTQYF
TGCGCCAGCAGGGGGACTAGCGGGGGGCCAGGAGATACGCAGTATTTT
>NA|TRBV21-1|NA|TRBJ2-4
CASSKMGTGTGGGRAKNIQYF
TGTGCCAGCAGCAAGATGGGCACCGGGACAGGGGGCGGACGAGCCAAAAACATTCAGTACTTC
>NA|TRBV23-1|NA|TRBJ2-1
CASSQSIENNEQFF
TGCGCCAGCAGTCAATCGATAGAAAACAATGAGCAGTTCTTC
>NA|TRBV30|TRBD2|TRBJ2-5
CAWSLGGGETQYF
TGTGCCTGGAGTCTTGGGGGGGGAGAGACCCAGTACTTC
>NA|TRBV5-4|TRBD1|TRBJ1-2
CASSPWGTGRNYGYTF
TGTGCCAGCAGCCCTTGGGGGACAGGGAGAAACTATGGCTACACCTTC
>NA|TRBV18|NA|TRBJ1-4
CASSLLVADTNEKLFF
TGTGCCAGCTCACTGTTGGTGGCCGACACTAATGAAAAACTGTTTTTT
>NA|TRBV13|TRBD2|TRBJ2-3
CASSPQREQGADTQYF
TGTGCCAGCAGCCCCCAGCGGGAGCAAGGGGCAGATACGCAGTATTTT
>many|TRBV6-1|TRBD2|TRBJ2-3
CASSEVPGGLYTQYF
TGTGCCAGCAGTGAAGTCCCGGGGGGACTATATACGCAGTATTTT
>NA|TRBV5-5|NA|TRBJ1-6
CASSQDVNSPLHF
TGTGCCAGCAGCCAGGATGTGAATTCACCCCTCCACTTT
>NA|TRBV28|NA|TRBJ1-1
CASSLVGAEAFF
TGTGCCAGCAGTTTGGTGGGCGCGGAAGCTTTCTTT
>NA|TRBV11-2|NA|TRBJ1-2
CASSLDRSLPGYTF
TGTGCCAGCAGCTTAGATAGGAGCCTCCCTGGCTACACCTTC
>NA|TRBV2|NA|TRBJ2-5
CASSGDSRETQYF
TGTGCCAGCAGTGGGGACTCCCGTGAGACCCAGTACTTC
>NA|TRBV6-1|NA|TRBJ1-3
CASSEFGGGVGNTIYF
TGTGCCAGCAGTGAGTTTGGGGGGGGCGTCGGAAACACCATATATTTT
>NA|TRBV5-6|TRBD1|TRBJ2-4
CASSFLVGTGVDIQYF
TGTGCCAGCAGCTTTTTAGTTGGGACAGGGGTTGACATTCAGTACTTC
>NA|TRBV14|TRBD1|TRBJ1-1
CASSQGDSSRNEAFF
TGTGCCAGCAGCCAGGGGGACAGCTCCCGAAATGAAGCTTTCTTT
>NA|TRBV4-2|TRBD2|TRBJ2-1
CASSQDHSSGSPQGEQFF
TGTGCCAGCAGCCAAGATCACTCTAGCGGTTCCCCTCAGGGTGAGCAGTTCTTC
>NA|TRBV19|NA|TRBJ2-4
CASSTPGTVKNIQYF
TGTGCCAGTAGTACACCAGGGACGGTAAAAAACATTCAGTACTTC
>NA|TRBV9|TRBD1|TRBJ1-3
CASSARQGAGNTIYF
TGTGCCAGCAGCGCCAGACAGGGCGCGGGAAACACCATATATTTT
>few|TRBV7-6|NA|TRBJ1-3
CASSLRGGNRFSGNTIYF
TGTGCCAGCAGCTTACGGGGTGGAAACAGGTTCTCTGGAAACACCATATATTTT
>NA|TRBV18|NA|TRBJ1-4
CASSYSPTNEKLFF
TGTGCCAGCTCCTACAGCCCAACTAATGAAAAACTGTTTTTT
>few|TRBV19|NA|TRBJ2-5
CASSPGQGGTETQYF
TGTGCCAGTAGTCCCGGACAGGGAGGGACGGAGACCCAGTACTTC
>NA|TRBV21-1|NA|TRBJ1-2
CASSKKEPRDRKQKYGYTF
TGTGCCAGCAGCAAAAAAGAACCCCGGGACAGGAAACAGAAATATGGCTACACCTTC